This T cell receptor (beta chain) was recovered during a study of blood T cell repertoires in COVID-19. Study in general: The United States, Italy and Spain provided the acute and convalescent COVID-19 samples. The cDNA or gDNA used as material had been derived from T cells, B-cell-depleted T cells, or PBMCs.

Between the trimmed V and J ends, which lost 3 bases and 6 bases, there was a span of 3 bases. This CDR3 is 11 amino acids long. Per the germline V gene, CDR1 is SGHTA and CDR2 is FQGNSA. This clone was detected only a few times. In the authors' methods: Nucleated cell number was recorded as an estimate derived from reference gene primer amplification. Measured with immunoSEQ multiplex PCR; TCRdb has only the in-frame clones, and not every one. The V and J calls and clone size were taken over from that table, and D and trimming were inferred from the DNA. The sample records 200,000 to 250,000 clones, approximately 84% being singletons.

The specimen sequenced was peripheral blood. The TCR comes from a woman in her 50s with active or convalescent COVID-19. This chain connects TRBV7-2 to TRBJ2-1; D is uncertain. Here the CDR3 reads CASSFSNEQFF. The CDR3 region has the DNA TGTGCCAGCAGCTTCAGCAATGAGCAGTTCTTC.